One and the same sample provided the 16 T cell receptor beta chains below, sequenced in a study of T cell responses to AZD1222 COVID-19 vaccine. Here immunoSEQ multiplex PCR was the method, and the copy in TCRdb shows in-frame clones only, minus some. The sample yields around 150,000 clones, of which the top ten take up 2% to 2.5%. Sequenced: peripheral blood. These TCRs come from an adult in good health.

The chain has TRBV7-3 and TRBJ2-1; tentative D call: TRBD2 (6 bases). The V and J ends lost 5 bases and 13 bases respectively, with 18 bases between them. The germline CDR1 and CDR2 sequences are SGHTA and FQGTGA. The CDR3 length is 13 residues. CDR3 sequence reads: CASSPNRDSQQFF. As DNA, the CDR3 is TGTGCCAGCAGCCCCAACCGGGACTCCCAACAGTTCTTC.

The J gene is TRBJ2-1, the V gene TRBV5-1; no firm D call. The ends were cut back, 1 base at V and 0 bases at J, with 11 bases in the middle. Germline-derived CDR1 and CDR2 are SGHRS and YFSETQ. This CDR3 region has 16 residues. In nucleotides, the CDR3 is TGCGCCAGCAGCTTGAGCCCACGTAACTCCTACAATGAGCAGTTCTTC. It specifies CASSLSPRNSYNEQFF.

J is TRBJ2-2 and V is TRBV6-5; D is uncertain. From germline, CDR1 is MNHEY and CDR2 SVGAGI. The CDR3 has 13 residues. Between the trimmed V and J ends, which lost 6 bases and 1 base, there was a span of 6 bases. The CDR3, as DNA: TGTGCCAGCAGGACGGAGAACACCGGGGAGCTGTTTTTT. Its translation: CASRTENTGELFF.

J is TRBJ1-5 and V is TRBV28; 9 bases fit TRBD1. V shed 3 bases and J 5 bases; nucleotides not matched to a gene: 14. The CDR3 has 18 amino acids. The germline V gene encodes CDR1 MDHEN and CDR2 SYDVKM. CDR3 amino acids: CASSFLDAGTGMDQPQHF. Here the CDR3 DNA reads TGTGCCAGCAGTTTCCTTGACGCCGGGACAGGGATGGATCAGCCCCAGCATTTT.

The CDR3 DNA is TGTGCCAGCAGCTTCAACTCCGGGACCTCCGATGGCTACACCTTC. Its translation: CASSFNSGTSDGYTF. V is TRBV7-9 and J is TRBJ1-2; the D gene is possibly TRBD1 (5 bases). The CDR3 totals 15 residues. V gave up 3 bases and J gave up 6 bases, with 17 bases separating them. In germline, CDR1 is SEHNR, CDR2 FQNEAQ (reference sequence).

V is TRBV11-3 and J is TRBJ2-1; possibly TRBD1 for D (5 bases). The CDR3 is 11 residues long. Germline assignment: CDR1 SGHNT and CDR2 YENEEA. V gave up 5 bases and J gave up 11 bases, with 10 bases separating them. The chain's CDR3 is CASSARGQQFF. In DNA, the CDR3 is TGTGCCAGCAGCGCTAGGGGCCAGCAGTTCTTC.

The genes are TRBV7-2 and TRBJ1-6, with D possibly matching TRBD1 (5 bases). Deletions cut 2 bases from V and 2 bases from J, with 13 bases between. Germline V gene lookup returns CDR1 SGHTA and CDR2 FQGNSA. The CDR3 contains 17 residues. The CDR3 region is CASSLRLVGAYNSPLHF. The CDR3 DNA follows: TGTGCCAGCAGCTTAAGGTTGGTGGGGGCCTATAATTCACCCCTCCACTTT.

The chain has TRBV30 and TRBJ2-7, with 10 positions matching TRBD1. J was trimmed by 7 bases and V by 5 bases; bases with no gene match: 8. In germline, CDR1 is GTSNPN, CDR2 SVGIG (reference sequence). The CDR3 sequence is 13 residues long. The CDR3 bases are TGTGCCTGGGAGGTGGGACAGGGGTTAGAGCAGTACTTC. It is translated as CAWEVGQGLEQYF.

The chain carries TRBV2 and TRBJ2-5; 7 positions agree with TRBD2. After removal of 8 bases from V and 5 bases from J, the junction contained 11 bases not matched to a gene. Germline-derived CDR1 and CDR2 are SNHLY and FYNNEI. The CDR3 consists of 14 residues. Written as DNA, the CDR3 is TGTGCCAGCGCGGGGGACCGCCGGGGGGAGACCCAGTACTTC. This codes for CASAGDRRGETQYF.

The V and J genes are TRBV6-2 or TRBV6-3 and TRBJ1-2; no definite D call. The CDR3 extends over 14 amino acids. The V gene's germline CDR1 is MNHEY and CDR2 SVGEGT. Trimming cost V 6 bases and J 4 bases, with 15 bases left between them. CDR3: CASSHGGFVYGYTF. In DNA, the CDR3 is TGTGCCAGCAGCCACGGTGGGTTTGTCTATGGCTACACCTTC.

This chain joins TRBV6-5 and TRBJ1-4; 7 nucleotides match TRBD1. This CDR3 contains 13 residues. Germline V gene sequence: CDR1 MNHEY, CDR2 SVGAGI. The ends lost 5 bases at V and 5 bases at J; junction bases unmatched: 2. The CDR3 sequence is CASSRQGNEKLFF. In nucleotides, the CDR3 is TGTGCCAGCAGTCGACAGGGAAATGAAAAACTGTTTTTT.

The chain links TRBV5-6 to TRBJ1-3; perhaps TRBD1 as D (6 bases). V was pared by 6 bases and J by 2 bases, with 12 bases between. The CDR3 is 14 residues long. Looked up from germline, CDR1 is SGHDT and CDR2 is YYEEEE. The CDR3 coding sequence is TGTGCCAGCAAAACAGGGTACCCTGGAAACACCATATATTTT. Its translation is CASKTGYPGNTIYF.

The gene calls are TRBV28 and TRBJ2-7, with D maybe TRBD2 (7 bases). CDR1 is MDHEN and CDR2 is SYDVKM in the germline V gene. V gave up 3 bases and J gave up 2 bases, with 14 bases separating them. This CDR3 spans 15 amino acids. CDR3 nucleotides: TGTGCCAGCAGTTTGGGGGGGCAGGTGGCCTACGAGCAGTACTTC. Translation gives CASSLGGQVAYEQYF.

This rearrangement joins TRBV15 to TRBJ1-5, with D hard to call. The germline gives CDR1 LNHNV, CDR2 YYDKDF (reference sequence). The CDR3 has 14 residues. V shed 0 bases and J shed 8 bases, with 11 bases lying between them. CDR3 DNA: TGTGCCACCAGCAGAGATGTTATAATGGAGCCCCAGCATTTT. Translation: CATSRDVIMEPQHF.

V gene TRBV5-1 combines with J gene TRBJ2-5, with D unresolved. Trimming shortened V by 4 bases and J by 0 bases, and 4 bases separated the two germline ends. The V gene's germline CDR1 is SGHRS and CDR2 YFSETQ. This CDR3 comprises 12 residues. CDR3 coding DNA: TGCGCCAGCAGCATAAACCAAGAGACCCAGTACTTC. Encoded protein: CASSINQETQYF.

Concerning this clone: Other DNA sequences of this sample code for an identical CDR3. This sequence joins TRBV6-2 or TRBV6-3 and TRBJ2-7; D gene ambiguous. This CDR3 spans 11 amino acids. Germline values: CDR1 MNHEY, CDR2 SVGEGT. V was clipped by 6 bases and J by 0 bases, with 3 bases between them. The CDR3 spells CASSHSYEQYF. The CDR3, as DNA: TGTGCCAGCAGCCACTCCTACGAGCAGTACTTC.